This TCR beta chain was recorded in a study of T cell responses to AZD1222 COVID-19 vaccine. This table comes from immunoSEQ multiplex PCR, and its TCRdb copy is limited to in-frame clones, with some not included. This sample has about 79,000 clones; over 75% occur once, and the top ten carry approximately 22%. Points from the study as a whole: Dominant CD4 TCR responses targeted spike regions 160-218 and 743-854. In all cases, repertoires were sampled only after the peak T cell response.

The CDR3 sequence is 20 residues long. With V trimmed by 2 bases and J by 5 bases, 18 bases remained unmatched. The V gene's germline CDR1 is LNHDA and CDR2 SQIVND (reference sequence). Of note for this clone: The antigen is undetermined.

The J gene is TRBJ2-6, the V gene TRBV19; 7 bases are a match to TRBD1. The sequence was obtained from an adult in good health. The material was peripheral blood, obtained on day 0 of AZD1222 vaccination. This chain's CDR3 is CASSIFPSPDRDPRANVLTF. The CDR3 bases are TGTGCCAGTAGTATATTCCCCTCTCCAGACAGGGATCCTAGGGCCAACGTCCTGACTTTC.